Listed below are T cell receptor beta chains from one sample, sequenced in a study of beta chain features in type 1 diabetes. Some clones are missing from TCRdb's copy, which holds only in-frame ones; the method was immunoSEQ multiplex PCR. The table lists fewer than 250,000 clones, approximately 70% of them singletons. Sequenced input: naive CD4+ T cells from blood. The receptors here all came from a young man in good health. Both conserved end residues are part of each CDR3. A D gene is named only where the DNA matches it firmly. A clone size is listed for some rows: how often the clone was seen (once, few, many), or a class if it is expanded.

CDR3 DNA	CDR3 protein	V gene	D gene	J gene	clone size
TGTGCCACCAGAGTCTCCTACAATGAGCAGTTCTTC	CATRVSYNEQFF	TRBV15	-	TRBJ2-1	few
TGTGCCAGCAGCTTAGTTACAGGGGGGAATTCACCCCTCCACTTT	CASSLVTGGNSPLHF	TRBV7-9	TRBD1	TRBJ1-6	-
TGCGCCAGCAGCTTGGGCGGGAGCTCCTACAATGAGCAGTTCTTC	CASSLGGSSYNEQFF	TRBV5-1	TRBD2	TRBJ2-1	once
TGTGCCAGCAGCCCGGGGGGACTAGCGGGTTTGTACGAGCAGTACTTC	CASSPGGLAGLYEQYF	TRBV13	TRBD2	TRBJ2-7	once
TGTGCCAGCAGTTCTCCGACGGGGCTCTACAATGAGCAGTTCTTC	CASSSPTGLYNEQFF	TRBV28	-	TRBJ2-1	-
TGTGCCAGCGACAGGGGGCTGAACTATGGCTACACCTTC	CASDRGLNYGYTF	TRBV2	TRBD1	TRBJ1-2	few
TGTGCCATCAGTACTACTAGCGGGGGGGCCCTGACAGATACGCAGTATTTT	CAISTTSGGALTDTQYF	TRBV10-3	TRBD2	TRBJ2-3	-
TGTGCCAGCAGCCAGGGACAGGGTCCGGATACGCAGTATTTT	CASSQGQGPDTQYF	TRBV4-2	TRBD1	TRBJ2-3	-
TGTGCCAGCGGCCGATTGGTGCAGGGTTGGGCCGGGGAGCTGTTTTTT	CASGRLVQGWAGELFF	TRBV27	-	TRBJ2-2	-
TGTGCCAGCAGCCCACGGGACCAAATACTCAATGAGCAGTTCTTC	CASSPRDQILNEQFF	TRBV7-8	-	TRBJ2-1	-
TGTGCCAGCAGCGGGAGGTTAGGGAGTCTGGTGACAGATACGCAGTATTTT	CASSGRLGSLVTDTQYF	TRBV7-2	-	TRBJ2-3	-
TGTGCCAGCAGCCAAGAGTGGACAGGGAGCACAGATACGCAGTATTTT	CASSQEWTGSTDTQYF	TRBV4-2	TRBD1	TRBJ2-3	-
TGCAGCGTTGTCGGCAGCTCCTACGAGCAGTACTTC	CSVVGSSYEQYF	TRBV29-1	-	TRBJ2-7	few
TGTGCCAGCAGTGAAAGATGGTCGGGCACAGATACGCAGTATTTT	CASSERWSGTDTQYF	TRBV6-1	-	TRBJ2-3	-
TGTGCCAGCATGGGGAGCGGGAGTCGGGGCAATGAGCAGTTCTTC	CASMGSGSRGNEQFF	TRBV25-1	TRBD2	TRBJ2-1	once
TGTGCCAGCAGCCTAGGACTAGCTGGAGAGACCCAGTACTTC	CASSLGLAGETQYF	TRBV14	TRBD2	TRBJ2-5	-
TGTGCCAGCAGCCTGGCCCCAGAGACCCAGTACTTC	CASSLAPETQYF	TRBV7-2	-	TRBJ2-5	-
TGTGCCAGCAGCTTAGGCCCGGGGGTGGCCCTGGAGCAGTACTTC	CASSLGPGVALEQYF	TRBV7-8	-	TRBJ2-7	-
TGTGCCAGCAGCTTGGCAGGACGGAGCACCGGGGAGCTGTTTTTT	CASSLAGRSTGELFF	TRBV5-4	-	TRBJ2-2	-
TGTGCCTGGAGTATGGGAGTAGCGGTTTCCTACGAGCAGTACTTC	CAWSMGVAVSYEQYF	TRBV30	-	TRBJ2-7	once
TGTGCCATCAGTGAAGCCCATGTCGTTAGGAACACTGAAGCTTTCTTT	CAISEAHVVRNTEAFF	TRBV10-3	-	TRBJ1-1	-
TGTGCCAGCAGTGGGGACACCGGGGAGCTGTTTTTT	CASSGDTGELFF	TRBV2	-	TRBJ2-2	-
TGTGCCAGCAGTTCGAGGGTCGGGAACACAGATACGCAGTATTTT	CASSSRVGNTDTQYF	TRBV6-6	-	TRBJ2-3	few
TGTGCCAGCAGCGTAGTCCCTACGAAGACTCTCTCTGGAAACACCATATATTTT	CASSVVPTKTLSGNTIYF	TRBV9	-	TRBJ1-3	-
TGCGCCAGCAGCATCTTTCGGGGGGCGGAAGAGACCCAGTACTTC	CASSIFRGAEETQYF	TRBV5-1	-	TRBJ2-5	few
TGCGCCAGCAGCTCGGCGGTTGAGAAGACCCAGTACTTC	CASSSAVEKTQYF	TRBV5-1	-	TRBJ2-5	once
TGTGCCAGCAGTGAAGAGGGGTGGCTAGCGGGAGAAATCAGTGAGCAGTTCTTC	CASSEEGWLAGEISEQFF	TRBV2	TRBD2	TRBJ2-1	-
TGTGCCACCGCAGGGATGGATACGCAGTATTTT	CATAGMDTQYF	TRBV10-3	-	TRBJ2-3	-
TGTGCCTGGAGTGTACCGGGGGGCGGGAGGCCCCAGTTCTTC	CAWSVPGGGRPQFF	TRBV30	TRBD2	TRBJ2-1	few
TGTGCCAGCAGCAGGACAGGGGTGAACACCGGGGAGCTGTTTTTT	CASSRTGVNTGELFF	TRBV25-1	TRBD1	TRBJ2-2	-
TGTGCCACCGCACTAGCGGGGTACGAGCAGTACTTC	CATALAGYEQYF	TRBV2	TRBD2	TRBJ2-7	-
TGTGCCAGCAGGCTAATACAGGGGCATGACGGGGAGCTGTTTTTT	CASRLIQGHDGELFF	TRBV28	TRBD1	TRBJ2-2	-
TGTGCCAGCAGCCCGAAAAGGACAGGGTCGTTTTTGGAGACCCAGTACTTC	CASSPKRTGSFLETQYF	TRBV13	TRBD1	TRBJ2-5	-
TGTGCCAGCATCTTCGGGACTAGCACAGATACGCAGTATTTT	CASIFGTSTDTQYF	TRBV2	-	TRBJ2-3	-
TGTGCCAGCACTGGGACAGGGAACTTTGGCTACACCTTC	CASTGTGNFGYTF	TRBV6-5	TRBD1	TRBJ1-2	-
TGTGCCAGCAGCTTAGTGCATGAGCAGTTCTTC	CASSLVHEQFF	TRBV7-2	-	TRBJ2-1	-
TGTGCCAGCAGCGTAGAGTCCCGCGATAGCATTCAGTACTTC	CASSVESRDSIQYF	TRBV9	-	TRBJ2-4	-
TGTGCCAGCAGCTTAGGAACAGGGGGTGGCTACACCTTC	CASSLGTGGGYTF	TRBV7-6	TRBD1	TRBJ1-2	-
TGCGCCAGCAGCTTGGAAAGGCCCGGGGAGCTGTTTTTT	CASSLERPGELFF	TRBV5-1	-	TRBJ2-2	-
TGCGCCAGCAGCCAGGACAGTTACAATGAGCAGTTCTTC	CASSQDSYNEQFF	TRBV4-3	-	TRBJ2-1	-
TGCGCCAGCAGCCAAGAATACAGCGGGCGCACCGGGGAGCTGTTTTTT	CASSQEYSGRTGELFF	TRBV4-3	-	TRBJ2-2	-
TGCAGCGTTAGGACAGGGGAAACCGGGGAGCTGTTTTTT	CSVRTGETGELFF	TRBV29-1	TRBD1	TRBJ2-2	-
TGCAGCGTCGGCACAGGGGGCGGTCAGCCCCAGCATTTT	CSVGTGGGQPQHF	TRBV29-1	TRBD1	TRBJ1-5	-
TGCAGCGGATACCTCGGGACAGAGATAACCGGGGAGCTGTTTTTT	CSGYLGTEITGELFF	TRBV29-1	TRBD1	TRBJ2-2	-
TGTGCCAGCAGCGCCACGGGTACGCAGTATTTT	CASSATGTQYF	TRBV9	-	TRBJ2-3	-
TGTGCCAGCAGGATGACCCTGAATGAGCAGTTCTTC	CASRMTLNEQFF	TRBV2	-	TRBJ2-1	-
TGTGCCTGGAGTGAGGGACAGGGAACTGAAGCTTTCTTT	CAWSEGQGTEAFF	TRBV30	TRBD1	TRBJ1-1	-
TGTGCCAGCAGCTTAAATGGCGGGGCAATCTACGAGCAGTACTTC	CASSLNGGAIYEQYF	TRBV7-2	-	TRBJ2-7	few
TGTGCCAGCAGTCCCCAGGGGCTGACCTACGAGCAGTACTTC	CASSPQGLTYEQYF	TRBV27	-	TRBJ2-7	-
TGTGCCAGCAGACAGACAGTTTACACCGGGGAGCTGTTTTTT	CASRQTVYTGELFF	TRBV2	-	TRBJ2-2	-
TGTGCCACCAGCAGAGATAGAGCAGATACGCAGTATTTT	CATSRDRADTQYF	TRBV15	-	TRBJ2-3	-
TGTGCCATCAGTGAAGCGGGAAACACCATATATTTT	CAISEAGNTIYF	TRBV10-3	-	TRBJ1-3	-
TGTGCCAGCAGCTTAGCGGGGACAGGGTTAAATGAGCAGTTCTTC	CASSLAGTGLNEQFF	TRBV7-2	TRBD1	TRBJ2-1	-